One T cell receptor (beta chain) is described in this entry. Assay: immunoSEQ multiplex PCR; the TCRdb copy retains only in-frame clones and omits some. The repertoire holds about 56,000 clones, with 70% to 90% as singletons. V shed 11 bases, J shed 5 bases, and the junction held 12 bases outside the gene matches. Looked up from germline, CDR1 is MNHEY and CDR2 is SVGAGI. This CDR3 region has 15 residues. This sample was included in a study of T cell responses to AZD1222 COVID-19 vaccine. This sample comprised peripheral blood, obtained 28 days after the second AZD1222 dose. J is TRBJ2-1 and V is TRBV6-5; 10 positions match TRBD2. The sequence was obtained from an adult who received the AZD1222 COVID-19 vaccine. As DNA, the CDR3 is TGTGCCGCAGCGGGTGGGCTAGCGGGGGACAATGAGCAGTTCTTC. Translation gives CAAAGGLAGDNEQFF.